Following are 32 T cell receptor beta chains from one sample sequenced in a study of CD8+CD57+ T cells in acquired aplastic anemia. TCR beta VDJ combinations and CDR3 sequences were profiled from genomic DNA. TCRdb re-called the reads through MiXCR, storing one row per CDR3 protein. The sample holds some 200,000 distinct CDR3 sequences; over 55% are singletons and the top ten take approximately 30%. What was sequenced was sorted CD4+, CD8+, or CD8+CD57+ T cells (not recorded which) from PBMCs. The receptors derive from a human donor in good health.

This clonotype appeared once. The CDR3 sequence is CASSPTPVDTQYF. The CDR3 DNA sequence: TGTGCCAGCAGCCCAACGCCTGTGGATACGCAGTATTTT. The V call is TRBV7-9, the J call TRBJ2-3, with unresolved D. V was cut by 5 bases and J by 6 bases, with 12 bases left in between. The germline gives CDR1 SEHNR, CDR2 FQNEAQ (reference sequence). The CDR3 extends over 13 amino acids.

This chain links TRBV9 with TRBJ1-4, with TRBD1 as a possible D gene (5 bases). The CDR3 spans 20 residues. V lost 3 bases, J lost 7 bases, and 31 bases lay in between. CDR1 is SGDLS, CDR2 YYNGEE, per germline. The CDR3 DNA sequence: TGTGCCAGCAGCGCCCGCGGAGCCCAAGAAGGGAGGGACGTGGTTGAAAAACTGTTTTTT. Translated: CASSARGAQEGRDVVEKLFF.

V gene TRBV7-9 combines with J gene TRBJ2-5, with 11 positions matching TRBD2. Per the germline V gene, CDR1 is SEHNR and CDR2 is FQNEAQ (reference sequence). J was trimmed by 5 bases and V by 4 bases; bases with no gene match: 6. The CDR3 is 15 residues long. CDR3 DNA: TGTGCCAGCAGCTATAGCGGGGGGGCGTATGAGACCCAGTACTTC. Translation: CASSYSGGAYETQYF.

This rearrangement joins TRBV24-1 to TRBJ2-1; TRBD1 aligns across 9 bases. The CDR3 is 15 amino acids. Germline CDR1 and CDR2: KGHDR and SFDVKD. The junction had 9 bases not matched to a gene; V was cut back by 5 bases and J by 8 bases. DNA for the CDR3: TGTGCCACCAGTGCCGGGACAGGGCTACGTCATGAGCAGTTCTTC. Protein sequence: CATSAGTGLRHEQFF.

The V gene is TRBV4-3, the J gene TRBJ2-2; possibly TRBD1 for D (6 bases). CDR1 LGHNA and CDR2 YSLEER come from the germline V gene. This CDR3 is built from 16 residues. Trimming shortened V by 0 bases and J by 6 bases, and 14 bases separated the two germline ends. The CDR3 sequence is CASSQDQAGEAGELFF. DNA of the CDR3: TGCGCCAGCAGCCAAGATCAAGCAGGGGAAGCCGGGGAGCTGTTTTTT.

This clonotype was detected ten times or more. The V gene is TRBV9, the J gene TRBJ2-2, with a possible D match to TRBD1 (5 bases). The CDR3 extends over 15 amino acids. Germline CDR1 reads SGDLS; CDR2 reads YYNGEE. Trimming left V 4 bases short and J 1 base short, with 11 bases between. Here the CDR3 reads CASSSTVLNTGELFF. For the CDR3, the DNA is TGTGCCAGCAGCTCGACAGTCTTGAACACCGGGGAGCTGTTTTTT.

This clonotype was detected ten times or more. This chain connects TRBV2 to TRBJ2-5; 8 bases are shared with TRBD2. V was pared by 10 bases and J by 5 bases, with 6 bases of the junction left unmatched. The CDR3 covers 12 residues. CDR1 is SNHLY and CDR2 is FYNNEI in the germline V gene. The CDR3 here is CATSLAVETQYF. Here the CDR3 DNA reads TGTGCCACCTCACTAGCGGTTGAGACCCAGTACTTC.

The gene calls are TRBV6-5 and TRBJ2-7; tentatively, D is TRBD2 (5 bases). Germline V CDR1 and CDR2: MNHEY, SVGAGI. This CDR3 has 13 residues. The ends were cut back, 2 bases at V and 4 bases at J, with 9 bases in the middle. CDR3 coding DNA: TGTGCCAGCAGTTACAAGAGGGATTACGAGCAGTACTTC. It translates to CASSYKRDYEQYF.

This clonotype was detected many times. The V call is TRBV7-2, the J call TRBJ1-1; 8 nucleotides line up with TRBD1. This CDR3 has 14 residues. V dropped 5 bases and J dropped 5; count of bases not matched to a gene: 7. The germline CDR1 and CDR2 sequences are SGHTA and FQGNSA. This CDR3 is CASSPGQGWTEAFF. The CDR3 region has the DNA TGTGCCAGCAGCCCTGGACAGGGCTGGACTGAAGCTTTCTTT.

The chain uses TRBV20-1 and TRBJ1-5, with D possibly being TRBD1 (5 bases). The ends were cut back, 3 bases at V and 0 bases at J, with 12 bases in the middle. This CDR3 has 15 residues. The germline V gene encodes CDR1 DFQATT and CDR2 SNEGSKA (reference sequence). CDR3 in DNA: TGCAGTGCTAGTTTTGGGGGTTATAGCAATCAGCCCCAGCATTTT. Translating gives CSASFGGYSNQPQHF.

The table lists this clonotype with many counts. The CDR3 protein is CASSPGLAGGWGGTDTQYF. The CDR3 DNA follows: TGTGCCAGCAGCCCGGGACTAGCGGGAGGATGGGGCGGCACAGATACGCAGTATTTT. This sequence joins TRBV9 and TRBJ2-3, with TRBD2 matching over 15 bases. Germline V gene sequence: CDR1 SGDLS, CDR2 YYNGEE. The ends lost 4 bases at V and 1 base at J; junction bases unmatched: 10. This CDR3 has 19 amino acids.

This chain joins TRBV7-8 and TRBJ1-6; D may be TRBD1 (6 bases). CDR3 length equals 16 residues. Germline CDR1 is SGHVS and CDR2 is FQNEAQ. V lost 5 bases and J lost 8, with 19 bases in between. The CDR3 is CASSPGVRGLYSPLHF. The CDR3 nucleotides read TGTGCCAGCAGCCCTGGGGTCCGGGGGCTTTATTCACCCCTCCACTTT.

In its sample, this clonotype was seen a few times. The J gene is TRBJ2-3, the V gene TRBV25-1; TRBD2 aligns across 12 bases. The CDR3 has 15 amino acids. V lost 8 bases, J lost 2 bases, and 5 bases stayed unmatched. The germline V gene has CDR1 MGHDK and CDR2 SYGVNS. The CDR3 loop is CASVGTSGFTDTQYF. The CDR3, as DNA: TGTGCCAGCGTAGGGACTAGCGGGTTCACAGATACGCAGTATTTT.

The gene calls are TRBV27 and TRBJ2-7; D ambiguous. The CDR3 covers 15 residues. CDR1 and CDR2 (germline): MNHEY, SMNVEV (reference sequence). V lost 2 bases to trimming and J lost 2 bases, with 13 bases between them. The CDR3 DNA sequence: TGTGCCAGCAGTTTACTAGGCACGGCTACCTACGAGCAGTACTTC. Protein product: CASSLLGTATYEQYF.

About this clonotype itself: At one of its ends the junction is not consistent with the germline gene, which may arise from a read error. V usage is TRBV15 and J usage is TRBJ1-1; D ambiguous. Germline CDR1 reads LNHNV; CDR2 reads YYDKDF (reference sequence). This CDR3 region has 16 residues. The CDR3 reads CATSGEAVGMDTEAFF. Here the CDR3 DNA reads TGTGCCACCAGCGGAGAAGCGGTCGGCATGGACACTGAAGCTTTCTTT.

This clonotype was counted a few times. This CDR3 is CSGESSGNTIYF. The DNA of the CDR3 is TGCAGCGGGGAAAGCTCTGGAAACACCATATATTTT. The chain couples TRBV29-1 to TRBJ1-3; D unclear. Germline CDR1 SQVTM, CDR2 ANQGSEA. V lost 7 bases and J 0 bases, leaving 7 bases between the germline ends. The CDR3 contains 12 residues.

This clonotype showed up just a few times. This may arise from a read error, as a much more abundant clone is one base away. DNA of the CDR3: TGCAGTGCTAGGGATCCGGCGGGCGAATATGGCTGCACCTTC. It translates to CSARDPAGEYGCTF. The rearrangement links TRBV20-1 to TRBJ1-2; D uncertain. Per germline, CDR1 DFQATT and CDR2 SNEGSKA (reference sequence). The CDR3 extends over 14 amino acids.

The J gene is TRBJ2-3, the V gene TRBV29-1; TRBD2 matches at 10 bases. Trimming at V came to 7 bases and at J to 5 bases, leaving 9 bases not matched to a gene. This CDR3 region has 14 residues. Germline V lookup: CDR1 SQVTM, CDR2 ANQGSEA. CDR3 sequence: CSAQKREGGDTQYF. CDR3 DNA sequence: TGCAGCGCCCAGAAGCGGGAGGGCGGAGATACGCAGTATTTT.

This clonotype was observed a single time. CDR3 loop: CASSATTNLDTQYF. CDR3 DNA sequence: TGCGCCAGCAGCGCTACAACAAACCTAGATACGCAGTATTTT. V usage is TRBV5-1 and J usage is TRBJ2-3; D gene uncertain. Between the trimmed V and J ends, which lost 4 bases and 5 bases, there was a span of 14 bases. The V gene's germline CDR1 is SGHRS and CDR2 YFSETQ. This CDR3 contains 14 residues.

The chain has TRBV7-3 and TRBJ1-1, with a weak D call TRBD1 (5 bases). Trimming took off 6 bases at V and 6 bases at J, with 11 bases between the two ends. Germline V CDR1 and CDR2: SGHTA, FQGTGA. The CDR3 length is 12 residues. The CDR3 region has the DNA TGTGCCAGCAGTGGCCGGGGCCCTGAAGCTTTCTTT. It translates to CASSGRGPEAFF.

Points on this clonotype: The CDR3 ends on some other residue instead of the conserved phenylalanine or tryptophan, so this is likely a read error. The CDR3 loop is CASSLRAAYEQYC. Written as DNA, the CDR3 is TGTGCCAGCAGTTTAAGAGCAGCCTACGAGCAGTACTGC. V is TRBV9 and J is TRBJ2-7, with unresolved D. Trimming took off 5 bases at V and 2 bases at J, with 11 bases between the two ends. The CDR3 covers 13 residues. Germline loops: CDR1 SGDLS, CDR2 YYNGEE.

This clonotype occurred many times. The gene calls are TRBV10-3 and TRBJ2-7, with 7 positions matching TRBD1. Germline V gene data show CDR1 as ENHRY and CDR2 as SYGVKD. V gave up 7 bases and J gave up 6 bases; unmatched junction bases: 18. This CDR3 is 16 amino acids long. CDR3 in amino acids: CAITPGVGQALGEQYF. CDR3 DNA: TGTGCCATCACCCCCGGGGTTGGACAGGCCCTAGGCGAGCAGTACTTC.

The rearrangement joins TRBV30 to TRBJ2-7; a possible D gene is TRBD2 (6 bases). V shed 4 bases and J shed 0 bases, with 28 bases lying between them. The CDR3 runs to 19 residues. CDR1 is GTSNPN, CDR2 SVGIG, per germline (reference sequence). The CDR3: CAWTNPTPGEDLSSYEQYF. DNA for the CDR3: TGTGCCTGGACTAATCCCACTCCCGGGGAGGACTTAAGCTCCTACGAGCAGTACTTC.

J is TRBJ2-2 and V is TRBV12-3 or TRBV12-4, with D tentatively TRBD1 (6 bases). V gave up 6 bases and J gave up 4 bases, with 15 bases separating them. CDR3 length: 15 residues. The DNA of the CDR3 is TGTGCCAGCAGCTACAGGGATTTGCGCACCGGGGAGCTGTTTTTT. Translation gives CASSYRDLRTGELFF.

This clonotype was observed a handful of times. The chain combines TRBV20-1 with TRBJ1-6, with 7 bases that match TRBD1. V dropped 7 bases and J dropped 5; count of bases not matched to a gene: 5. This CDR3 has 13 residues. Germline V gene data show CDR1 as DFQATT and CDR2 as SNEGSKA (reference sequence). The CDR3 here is CSVKGQNNSPLHF. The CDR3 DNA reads TGCAGTGTTAAGGGACAGAATAATTCACCCCTCCACTTT.

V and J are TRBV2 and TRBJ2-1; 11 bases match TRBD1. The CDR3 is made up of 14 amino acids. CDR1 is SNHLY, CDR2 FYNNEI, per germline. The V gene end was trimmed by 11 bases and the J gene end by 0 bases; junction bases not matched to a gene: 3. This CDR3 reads CAGGTGGSYNEQFF. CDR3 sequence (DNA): TGTGCCGGTGGGACAGGGGGCTCCTACAATGAGCAGTTCTTC.

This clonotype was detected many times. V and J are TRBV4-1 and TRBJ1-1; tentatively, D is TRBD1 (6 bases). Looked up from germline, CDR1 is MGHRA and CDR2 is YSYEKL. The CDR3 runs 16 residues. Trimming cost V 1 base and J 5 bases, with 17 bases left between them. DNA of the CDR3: TGCGCCAGCAGCCAAGGGGAGGCGGGGGGACATACTGAAGCTTTCTTT. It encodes CASSQGEAGGHTEAFF.

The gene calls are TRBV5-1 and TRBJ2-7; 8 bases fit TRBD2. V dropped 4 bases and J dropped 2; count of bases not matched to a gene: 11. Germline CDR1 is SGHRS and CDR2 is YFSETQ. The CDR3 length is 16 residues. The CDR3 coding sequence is TGCGCCAGCAGCCGGGGGGGAGGGGAACTAACCTACGAGCAGTACTTC. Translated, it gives CASSRGGGELTYEQYF.

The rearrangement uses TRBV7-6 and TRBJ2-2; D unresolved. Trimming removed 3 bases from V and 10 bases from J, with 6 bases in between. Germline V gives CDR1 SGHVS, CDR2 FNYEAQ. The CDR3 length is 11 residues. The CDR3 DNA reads TGTGCCAGCAGCTTGGGCCAGGAGCTGTTTTTT. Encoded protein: CASSLGQELFF.

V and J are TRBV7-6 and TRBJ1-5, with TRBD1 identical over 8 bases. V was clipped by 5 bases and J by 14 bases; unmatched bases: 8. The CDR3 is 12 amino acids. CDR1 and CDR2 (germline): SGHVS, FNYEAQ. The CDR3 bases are TGTGCCAGCAGCGTCGACAGGGGCCACGAGCATTTT. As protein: CASSVDRGHEHF.

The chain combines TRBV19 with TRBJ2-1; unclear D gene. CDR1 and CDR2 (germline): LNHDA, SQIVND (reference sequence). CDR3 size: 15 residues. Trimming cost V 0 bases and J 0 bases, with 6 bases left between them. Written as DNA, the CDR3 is TGTGCCAGTAGTATAGAATGGGACTCCTACAATGAGCAGTTCTTC. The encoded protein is CASSIEWDSYNEQFF.

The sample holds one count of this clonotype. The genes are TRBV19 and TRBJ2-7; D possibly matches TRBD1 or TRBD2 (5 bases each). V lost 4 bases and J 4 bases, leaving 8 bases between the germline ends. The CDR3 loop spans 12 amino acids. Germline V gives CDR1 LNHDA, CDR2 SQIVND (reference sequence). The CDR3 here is CASSKGPYEQYF. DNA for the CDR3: TGTGCCAGTAGTAAGGGACCTTACGAGCAGTACTTC.